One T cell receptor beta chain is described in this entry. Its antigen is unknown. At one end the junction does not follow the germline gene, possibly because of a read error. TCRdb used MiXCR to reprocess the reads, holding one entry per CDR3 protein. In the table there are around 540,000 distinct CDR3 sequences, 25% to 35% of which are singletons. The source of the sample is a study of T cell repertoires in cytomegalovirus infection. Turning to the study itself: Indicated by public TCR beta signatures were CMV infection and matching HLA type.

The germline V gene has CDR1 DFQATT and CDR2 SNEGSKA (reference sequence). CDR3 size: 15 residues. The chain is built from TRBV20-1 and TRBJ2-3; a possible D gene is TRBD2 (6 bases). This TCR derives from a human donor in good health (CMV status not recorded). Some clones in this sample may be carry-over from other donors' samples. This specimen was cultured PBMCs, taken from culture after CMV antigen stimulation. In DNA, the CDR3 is TGCCGTGCTAGAGGGACGGGAGATCGGGGAGATACGCAGTATTTT. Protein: CRARGTGDRGDTQYF.